Below are 6 T cell receptor beta chains sequenced from a single sample in a study of shared clonotypes between healthy human individuals. Method: immunoSEQ multiplex PCR; TCRdb's copy keeps in-frame clones and lacks some. Found here are some 1 million clones, roughly 80% of them singletons; the top ten hold approximately 1.5%. The sequenced sample consisted of memory CD4+ T cells sorted from blood. The subset was: CD45RA-negative fraction. The receptor set was obtained from a man aged 18 to 30 in good health.

Remarks on this clone: Mismatch with germline at one junction end may stem from a read error. This rearrangement joins TRBV7-7 to TRBJ2-5, with D maybe TRBD2 (6 bases). The V gene's germline CDR1 is SSHAT and CDR2 FNYEAQ (reference sequence). The CDR3 consists of 13 residues. CDR3 sequence reads: CASSRSGTETQYF. The CDR3 DNA is TGTGCTAGCAGCCGTAGCGGTACGGAGACCCAGTACTTC.

This clone came up a few times. A much larger clone lies a single base off, so this may be a read error. This chain uses TRBV7-6 with TRBJ1-1; D unclear. With 1 base removed from V and 1 base from J, the gap between germline ends came to 4 bases. CDR1 is SGHVS and CDR2 is FNYEAQ in the germline V gene. CDR3 length equals 13 residues. The CDR3 coding sequence is TGTGCCAGCAGCTTAGAAGAGAACACTGAAGCTTTCTTT. Protein: CASSLEENTEAFF.

The gene calls are TRBV7-6 and TRBJ1-5; TRBD1 is a possible D gene (6 bases). Trimming stripped 5 bases from V and 3 bases from J, with 14 bases between. CDR3 size: 15 residues. The germline gives CDR1 SGHVS, CDR2 FNYEAQ. CDR3 amino acids: CASSLDGGYNQPQHF. DNA for the CDR3: TGTGCCAGCAGCCTGGATGGGGGCTACAATCAGCCCCAGCATTTT.

The chain carries TRBV7-2 and TRBJ1-5; D is perhaps TRBD1 (5 bases). The CDR3 sequence is 16 residues long. Germline CDR1 reads SGHTA; CDR2 reads FQGNSA. V lost 4 bases, J lost 0 bases, and 13 bases lay in between. CDR3 nucleotides: TGTGCCAGCAGCTCCGGGACGGCAAATAGCAATCAGCCCCAGCATTTT. Translation: CASSSGTANSNQPQHF.

The chain joins TRBV6-5 to TRBJ1-5; D perhaps matches TRBD1 (5 bases). The ends were cut back, 4 bases at V and 3 bases at J, with 13 bases in the middle. Germline CDR1 MNHEY, CDR2 SVGAGI. This CDR3 comprises 15 residues. The CDR3 DNA reads TGTGCCAGCAGTTTACAGGCTTATCCCAATCAGCCCCAGCATTTT. Its translation is CASSLQAYPNQPQHF.

A note on this clone: Other DNA sequences within the sample encode an identical CDR3. CDR3 residues: CASSVDGSTDTQYF. In DNA, the CDR3 is TGTGCCAGCAGCGTAGACGGATCCACAGATACGCAGTATTTT. The chain is built from TRBV9 and TRBJ2-3; no definite D call. Germline V gene sequence: CDR1 SGDLS, CDR2 YYNGEE. This CDR3 is 14 amino acids long. V gave up 0 bases and J gave up 2 bases, with 7 bases separating them.